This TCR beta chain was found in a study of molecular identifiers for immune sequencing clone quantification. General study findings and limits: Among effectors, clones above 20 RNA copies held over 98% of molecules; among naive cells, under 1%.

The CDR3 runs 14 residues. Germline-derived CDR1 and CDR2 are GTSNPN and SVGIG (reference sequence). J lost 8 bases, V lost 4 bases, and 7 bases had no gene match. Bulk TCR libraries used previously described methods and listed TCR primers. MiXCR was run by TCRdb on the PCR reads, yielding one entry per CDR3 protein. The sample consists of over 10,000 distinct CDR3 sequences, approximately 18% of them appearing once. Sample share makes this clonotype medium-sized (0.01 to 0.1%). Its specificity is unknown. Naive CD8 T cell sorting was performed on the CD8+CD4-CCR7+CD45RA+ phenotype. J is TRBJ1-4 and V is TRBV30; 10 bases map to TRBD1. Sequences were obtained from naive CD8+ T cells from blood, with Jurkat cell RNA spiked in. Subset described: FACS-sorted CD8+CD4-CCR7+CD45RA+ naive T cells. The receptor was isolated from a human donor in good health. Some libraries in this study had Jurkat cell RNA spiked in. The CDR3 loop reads CAWNTGTGVEKLFF. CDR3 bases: TGTGCCTGGAATACCGGGACAGGGGTCGAAAAACTGTTTTTT.